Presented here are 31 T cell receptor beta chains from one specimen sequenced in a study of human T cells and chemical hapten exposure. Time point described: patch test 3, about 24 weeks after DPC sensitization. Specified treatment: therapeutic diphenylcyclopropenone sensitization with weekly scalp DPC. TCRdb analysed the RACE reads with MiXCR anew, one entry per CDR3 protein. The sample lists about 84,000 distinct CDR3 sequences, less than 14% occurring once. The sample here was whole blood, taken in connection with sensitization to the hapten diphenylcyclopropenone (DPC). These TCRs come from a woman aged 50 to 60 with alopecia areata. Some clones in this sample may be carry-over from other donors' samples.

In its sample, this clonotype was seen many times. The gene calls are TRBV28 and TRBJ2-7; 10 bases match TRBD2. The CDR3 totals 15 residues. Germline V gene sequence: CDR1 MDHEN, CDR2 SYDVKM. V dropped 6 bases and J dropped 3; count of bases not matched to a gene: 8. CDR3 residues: CASRLLSGRVYEQYF. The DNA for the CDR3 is TGTGCCAGCAGACTACTCAGCGGGAGGGTCTACGAGCAGTACTTC.

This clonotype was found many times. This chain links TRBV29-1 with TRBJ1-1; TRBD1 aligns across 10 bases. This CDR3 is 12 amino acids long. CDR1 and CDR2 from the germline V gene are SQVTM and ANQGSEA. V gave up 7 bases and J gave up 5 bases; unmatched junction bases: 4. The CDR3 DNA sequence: TGCAGCGCCCCGGACAGGGGGACTGAAGCTTTCTTT. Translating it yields CSAPDRGTEAFF.

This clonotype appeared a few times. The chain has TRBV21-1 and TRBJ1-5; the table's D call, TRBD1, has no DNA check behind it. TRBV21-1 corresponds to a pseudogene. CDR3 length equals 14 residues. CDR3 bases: TGTGCCAGCCCCAAGACAGGGTGCAATCAGCCCCAGCATTTT. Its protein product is CASPKTGCNQPQHF.

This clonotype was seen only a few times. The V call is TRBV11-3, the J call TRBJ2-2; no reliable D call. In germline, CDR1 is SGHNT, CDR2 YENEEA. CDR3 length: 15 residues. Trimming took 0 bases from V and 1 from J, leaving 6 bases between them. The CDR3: CASSLDSGNTGELFF. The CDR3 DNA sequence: TGTGCCAGCAGCTTAGATTCAGGGAACACCGGGGAGCTGTTTTTT.

The CDR3 region is CASSISGASTDTQHF. As DNA, the CDR3 is TGTGCCAGCAGTATTAGCGGGGCTAGCACAGATACGCAGCATTTT. The V gene is TRBV2, the J gene TRBJ2-3, with a tentative D call TRBD1 (5 bases). The J call could be wrong; TRBJ1-5 is a better fit for the DNA end. Germline lookup yields CDR1 SNHLY and CDR2 FYNNEI. This CDR3 is 15 amino acids long.

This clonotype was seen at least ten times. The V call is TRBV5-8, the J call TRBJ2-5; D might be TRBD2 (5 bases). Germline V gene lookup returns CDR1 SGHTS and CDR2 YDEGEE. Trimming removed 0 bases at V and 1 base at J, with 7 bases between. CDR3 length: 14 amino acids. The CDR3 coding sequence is TGTGCCAGCAGCTTGGCGGCGGGCCAAGAGACCCAGTACTTC. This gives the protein CASSLAAGQETQYF.

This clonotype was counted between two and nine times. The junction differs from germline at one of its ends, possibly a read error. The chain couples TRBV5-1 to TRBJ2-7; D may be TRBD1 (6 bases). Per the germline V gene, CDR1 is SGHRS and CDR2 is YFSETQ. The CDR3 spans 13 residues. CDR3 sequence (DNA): TGCGCCAGCACCTTGGGACACCCTTACGAGCAGTACTTC. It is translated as CASTLGHPYEQYF.

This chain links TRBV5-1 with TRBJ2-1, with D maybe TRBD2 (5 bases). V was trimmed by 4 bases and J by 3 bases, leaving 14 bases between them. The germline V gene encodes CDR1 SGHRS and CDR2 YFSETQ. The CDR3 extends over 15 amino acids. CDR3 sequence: CASSPEAGNYNEQFF. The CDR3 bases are TGCGCCAGCAGCCCGGAGGCTGGGAACTACAATGAGCAGTTCTTC.

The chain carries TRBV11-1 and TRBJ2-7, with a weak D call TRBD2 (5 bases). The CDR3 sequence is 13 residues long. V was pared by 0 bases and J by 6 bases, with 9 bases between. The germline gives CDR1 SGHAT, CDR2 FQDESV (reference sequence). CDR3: CASSLALAREQYF. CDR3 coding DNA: TGTGCCAGCAGCTTAGCCCTAGCTCGCGAGCAGTACTTC.

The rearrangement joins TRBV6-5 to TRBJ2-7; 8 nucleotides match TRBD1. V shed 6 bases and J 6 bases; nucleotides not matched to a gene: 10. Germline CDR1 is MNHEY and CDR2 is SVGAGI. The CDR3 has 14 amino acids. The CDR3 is CASRPQGAMGEQYF. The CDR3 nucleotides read TGTGCCAGCAGACCCCAGGGGGCTATGGGCGAGCAGTACTTC.

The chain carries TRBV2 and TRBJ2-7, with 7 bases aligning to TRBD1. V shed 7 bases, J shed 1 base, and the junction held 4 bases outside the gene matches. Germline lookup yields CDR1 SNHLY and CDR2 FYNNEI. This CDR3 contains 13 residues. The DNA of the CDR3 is TGTGCCAGCAAACCGGGACAGTCCTACGAGCAGTACTTC. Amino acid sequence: CASKPGQSYEQYF.

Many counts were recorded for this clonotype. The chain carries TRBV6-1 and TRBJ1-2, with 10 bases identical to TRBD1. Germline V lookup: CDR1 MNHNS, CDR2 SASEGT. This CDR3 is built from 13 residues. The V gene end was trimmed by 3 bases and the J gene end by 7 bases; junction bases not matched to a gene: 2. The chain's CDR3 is CASSETGGSGYTF. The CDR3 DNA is TGTGCCAGCAGTGAGACAGGGGGCTCTGGCTACACCTTC.

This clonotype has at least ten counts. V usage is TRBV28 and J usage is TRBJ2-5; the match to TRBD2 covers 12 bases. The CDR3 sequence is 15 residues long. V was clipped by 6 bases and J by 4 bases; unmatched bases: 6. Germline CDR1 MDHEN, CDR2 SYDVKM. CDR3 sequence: CASSSSGRARETQYF. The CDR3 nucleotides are TGTGCCAGCAGCTCTAGCGGGAGGGCCAGAGAGACCCAGTACTTC.

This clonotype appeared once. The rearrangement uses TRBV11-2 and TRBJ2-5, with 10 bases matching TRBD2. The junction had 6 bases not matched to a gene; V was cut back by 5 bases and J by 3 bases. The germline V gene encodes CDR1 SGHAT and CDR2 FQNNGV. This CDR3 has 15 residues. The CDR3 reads CASSRGLAPEETQYF. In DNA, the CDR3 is TGTGCCAGCAGCAGGGGACTAGCGCCGGAAGAGACCCAGTACTTC.

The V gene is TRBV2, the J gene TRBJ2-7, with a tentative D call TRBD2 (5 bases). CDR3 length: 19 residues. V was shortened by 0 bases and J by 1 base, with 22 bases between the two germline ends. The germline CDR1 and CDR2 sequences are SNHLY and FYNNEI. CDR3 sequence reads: CASSEAHGWPRTPSYEQYF. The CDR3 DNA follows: TGTGCCAGCAGTGAAGCTCACGGGTGGCCTCGGACTCCTTCCTACGAGCAGTACTTC.

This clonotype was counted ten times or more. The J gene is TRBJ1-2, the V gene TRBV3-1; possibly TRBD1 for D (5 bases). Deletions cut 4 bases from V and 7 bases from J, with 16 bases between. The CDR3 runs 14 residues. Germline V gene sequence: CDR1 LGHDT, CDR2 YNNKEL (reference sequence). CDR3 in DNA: TGTGCCAGCAGCCGTCGGGGGTTGCAATCTGGCTACACCTTC. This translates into CASSRRGLQSGYTF.

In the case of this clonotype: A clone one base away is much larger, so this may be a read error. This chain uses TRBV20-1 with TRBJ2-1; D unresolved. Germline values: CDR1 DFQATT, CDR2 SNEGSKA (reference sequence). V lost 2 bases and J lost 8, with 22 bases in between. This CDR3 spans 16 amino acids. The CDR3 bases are TGCAGTGCTAGACGCGGCAGCACCAGTCAGTCGGATGAGCAGTTCTTC. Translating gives CSARRGSTSQSDEQFF.

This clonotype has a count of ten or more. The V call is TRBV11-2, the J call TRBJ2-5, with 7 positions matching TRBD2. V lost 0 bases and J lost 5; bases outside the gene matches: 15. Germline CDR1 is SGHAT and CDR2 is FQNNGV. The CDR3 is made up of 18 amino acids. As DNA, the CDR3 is TGTGCCAGCAGCTTAGATCGCGAGGGAGGGCCGCCGGGGGAGACCCAGTACTTC. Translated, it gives CASSLDREGGPPGETQYF.

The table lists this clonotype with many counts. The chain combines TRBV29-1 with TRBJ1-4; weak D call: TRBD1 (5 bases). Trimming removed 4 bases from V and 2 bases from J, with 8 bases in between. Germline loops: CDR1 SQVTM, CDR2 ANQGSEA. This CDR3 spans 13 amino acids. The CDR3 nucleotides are TGCAGCGTTGCTGGGGGTACTAATGAAAAACTGTTTTTT. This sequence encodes CSVAGGTNEKLFF.

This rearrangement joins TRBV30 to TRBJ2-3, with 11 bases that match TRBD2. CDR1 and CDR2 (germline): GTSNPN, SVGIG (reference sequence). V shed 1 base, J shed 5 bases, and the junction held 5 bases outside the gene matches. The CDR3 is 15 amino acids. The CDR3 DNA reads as TGTGCCTGGAGTGCCCTTAGCGGGAGGGGAGATACGCAGTATTTT. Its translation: CAWSALSGRGDTQYF.

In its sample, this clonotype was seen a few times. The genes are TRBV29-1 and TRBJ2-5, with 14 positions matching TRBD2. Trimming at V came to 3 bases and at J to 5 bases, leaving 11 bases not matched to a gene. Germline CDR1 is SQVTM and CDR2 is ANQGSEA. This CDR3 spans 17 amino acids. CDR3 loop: CSVDLPGTSGSIETQYF. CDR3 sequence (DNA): TGCAGCGTTGATCTACCCGGGACTAGCGGGAGTATTGAGACCCAGTACTTC.

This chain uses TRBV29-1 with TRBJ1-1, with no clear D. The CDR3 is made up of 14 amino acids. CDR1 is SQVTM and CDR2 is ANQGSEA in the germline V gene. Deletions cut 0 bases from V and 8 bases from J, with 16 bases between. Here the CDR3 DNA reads TGCAGCGTTGAAGATGCGGTTTGGAAAAACGAAGCTTTCTTT. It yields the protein CSVEDAVWKNEAFF.

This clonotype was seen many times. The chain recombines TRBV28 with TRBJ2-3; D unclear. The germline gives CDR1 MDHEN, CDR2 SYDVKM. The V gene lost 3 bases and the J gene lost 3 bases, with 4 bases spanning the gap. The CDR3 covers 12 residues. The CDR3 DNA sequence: TGTGCCAGCAGTTTGCTGACAGATACGCAGTATTTT. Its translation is CASSLLTDTQYF.

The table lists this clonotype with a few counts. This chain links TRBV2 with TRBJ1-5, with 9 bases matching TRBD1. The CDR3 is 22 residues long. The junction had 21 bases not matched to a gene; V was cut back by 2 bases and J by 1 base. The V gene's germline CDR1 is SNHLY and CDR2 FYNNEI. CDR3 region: CASSESTPSGQGPLRSNQPQHF. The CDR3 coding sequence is TGTGCCAGCAGTGAATCTACCCCCTCGGGACAGGGACCCTTACGAAGCAATCAGCCCCAGCATTTT. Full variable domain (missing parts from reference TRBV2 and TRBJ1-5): EPEVTQTPSHQVTQMGQEVILRCVPISNHLYFYWYRQILGQKVEFLVSFYNNEISEKSEIFDDQFSVERPDGSNFTLKIRSTKLEDSAMYFCASSESTPSGQGPLRSNQPQHFGDGTRLSIL.

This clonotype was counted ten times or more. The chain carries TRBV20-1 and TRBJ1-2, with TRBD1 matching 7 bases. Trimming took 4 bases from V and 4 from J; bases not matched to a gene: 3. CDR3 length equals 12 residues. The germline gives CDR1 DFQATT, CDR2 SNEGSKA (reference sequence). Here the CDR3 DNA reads TGCAGTGCTAAACAGGGGATCTATGGCTACACCTTC. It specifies CSAKQGIYGYTF.

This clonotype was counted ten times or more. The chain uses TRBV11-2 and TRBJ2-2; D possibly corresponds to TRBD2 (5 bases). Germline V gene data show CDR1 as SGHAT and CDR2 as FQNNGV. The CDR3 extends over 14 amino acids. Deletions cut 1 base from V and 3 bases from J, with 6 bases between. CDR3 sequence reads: CASSLAGDTGELFF. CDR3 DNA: TGTGCCAGCAGCTTAGCCGGGGACACCGGGGAGCTGTTTTTT.

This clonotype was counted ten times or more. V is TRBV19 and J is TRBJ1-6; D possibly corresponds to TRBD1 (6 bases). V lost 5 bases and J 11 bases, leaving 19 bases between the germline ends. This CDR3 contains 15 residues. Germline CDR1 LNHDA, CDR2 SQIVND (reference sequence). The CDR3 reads CASSSGTMRAAPLHF. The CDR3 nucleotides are TGTGCCAGTAGTTCCGGGACAATGAGAGCCGCACCCCTCCACTTT.

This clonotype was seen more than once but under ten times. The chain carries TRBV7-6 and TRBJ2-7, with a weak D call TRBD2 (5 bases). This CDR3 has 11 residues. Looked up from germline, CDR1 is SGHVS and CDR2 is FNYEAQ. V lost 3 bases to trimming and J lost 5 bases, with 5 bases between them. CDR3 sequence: CASSFGDEQYF. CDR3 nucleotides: TGTGCCAGCAGCTTCGGGGACGAGCAGTACTTC.

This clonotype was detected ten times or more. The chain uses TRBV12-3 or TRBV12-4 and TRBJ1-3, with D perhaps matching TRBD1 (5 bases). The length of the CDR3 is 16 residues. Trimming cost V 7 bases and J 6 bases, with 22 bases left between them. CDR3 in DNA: TGTGCCAGCACCCCCCGGGGACGAAGCTCGGAAAACACCATATATTTT. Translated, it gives CASTPRGRSSENTIYF.

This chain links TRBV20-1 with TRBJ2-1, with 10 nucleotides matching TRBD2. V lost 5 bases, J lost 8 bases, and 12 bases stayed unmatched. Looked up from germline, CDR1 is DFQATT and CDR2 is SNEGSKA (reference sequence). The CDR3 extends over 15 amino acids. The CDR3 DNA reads TGCAGTGCTGACCTGAGCGGGAGGGCCTTCGATGAGCAGTTCTTC. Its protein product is CSADLSGRAFDEQFF.

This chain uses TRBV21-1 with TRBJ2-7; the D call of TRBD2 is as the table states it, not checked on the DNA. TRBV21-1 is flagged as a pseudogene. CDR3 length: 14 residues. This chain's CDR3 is CASPSLAGFYEQYF. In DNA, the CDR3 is TGTGCCAGCCCGAGTTTAGCGGGGTTCTACGAGCAGTACTTC.